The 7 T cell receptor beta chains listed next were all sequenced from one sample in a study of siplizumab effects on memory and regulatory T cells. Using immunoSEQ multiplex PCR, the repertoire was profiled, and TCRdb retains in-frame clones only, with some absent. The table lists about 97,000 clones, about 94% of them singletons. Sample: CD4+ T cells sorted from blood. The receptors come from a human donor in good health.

The chain's CDR3 is CASRKQGREPQHF. The CDR3 bases are TGTGCCAGCAGAAAACAGGGGAGGGAGCCCCAGCATTTT. The V call is TRBV6-5, the J call TRBJ1-5; TRBD1 aligns across 7 bases. The CDR3 contains 13 residues. Unmatched junction bases numbered 7, after V lost 6 bases and J lost 8 bases. Germline lookup yields CDR1 MNHEY and CDR2 SVGAGI.

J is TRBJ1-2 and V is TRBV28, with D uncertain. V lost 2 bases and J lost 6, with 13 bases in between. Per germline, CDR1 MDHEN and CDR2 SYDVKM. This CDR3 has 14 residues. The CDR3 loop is CASSLVQRIHGYTF. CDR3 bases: TGTGCCAGCAGTTTAGTACAGAGAATCCATGGCTACACCTTC.

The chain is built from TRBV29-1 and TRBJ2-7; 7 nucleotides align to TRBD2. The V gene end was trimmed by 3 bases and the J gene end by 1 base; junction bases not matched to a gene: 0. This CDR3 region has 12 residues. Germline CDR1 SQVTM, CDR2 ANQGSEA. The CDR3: CSVDGGSYEQYF. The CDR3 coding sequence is TGCAGCGTTGACGGGGGGTCCTACGAGCAGTACTTC.

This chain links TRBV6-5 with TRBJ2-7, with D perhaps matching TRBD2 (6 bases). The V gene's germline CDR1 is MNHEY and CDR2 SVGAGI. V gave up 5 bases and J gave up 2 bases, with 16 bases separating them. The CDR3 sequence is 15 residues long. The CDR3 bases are TGTGCCAGCAGTCCATCCTTCGGGGGAACCTACGAGCAGTACTTC. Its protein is CASSPSFGGTYEQYF.

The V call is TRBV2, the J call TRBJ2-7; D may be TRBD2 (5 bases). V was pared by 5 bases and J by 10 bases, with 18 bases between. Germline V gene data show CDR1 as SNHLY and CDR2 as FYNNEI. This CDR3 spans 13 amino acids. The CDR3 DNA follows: TGTGCCAGCAGTTCGAACCCAAGCGGATCACAGTACTTC. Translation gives CASSSNPSGSQYF.

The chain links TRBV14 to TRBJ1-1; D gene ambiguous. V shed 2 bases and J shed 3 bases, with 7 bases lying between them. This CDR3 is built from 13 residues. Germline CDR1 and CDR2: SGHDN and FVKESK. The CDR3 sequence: CASSQSLDTEAFF. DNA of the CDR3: TGTGCCAGCAGCCAATCTTTGGACACTGAAGCTTTCTTT.

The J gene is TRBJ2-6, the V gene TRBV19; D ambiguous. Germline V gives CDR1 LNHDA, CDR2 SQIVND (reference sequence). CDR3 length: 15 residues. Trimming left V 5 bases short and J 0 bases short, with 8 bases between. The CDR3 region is CASSRLGSGANVLTF. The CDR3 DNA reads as TGTGCCAGTAGTCGTTTGGGCTCTGGGGCCAACGTCCTGACTTTC.